This entry describes one TCR beta chain. Its antigen is currently unknown. The sample originates from a study of T cell repertoires in cytomegalovirus infection. TCRdb used MiXCR to reprocess the reads, holding one entry per CDR3 protein. Of roughly 860,000 distinct CDR3 sequences detected, approximately 30% appear once; the ten largest clones hold 12%. Germline V gene sequence: CDR1 PRHDT, CDR2 FYEKMQ (reference sequence). V was trimmed by 4 bases and J by 3 bases, leaving 12 bases between them. This CDR3 comprises 15 residues. The clonotype comes from a human donor in good health (CMV status not recorded). Some clones in this sample may be carry-over from other donors' samples. The sample consisted of cultured CD8+ T cells from PBMCs, taken from culture after CMV antigen stimulation. The chain uses TRBV13 and TRBJ1-4; D not certain. CDR3 protein: CASSSLWPSNEKLFF. The CDR3 DNA reads TGTGCCAGCAGCTCCCTCTGGCCCTCTAATGAAAAACTGTTTTTT.